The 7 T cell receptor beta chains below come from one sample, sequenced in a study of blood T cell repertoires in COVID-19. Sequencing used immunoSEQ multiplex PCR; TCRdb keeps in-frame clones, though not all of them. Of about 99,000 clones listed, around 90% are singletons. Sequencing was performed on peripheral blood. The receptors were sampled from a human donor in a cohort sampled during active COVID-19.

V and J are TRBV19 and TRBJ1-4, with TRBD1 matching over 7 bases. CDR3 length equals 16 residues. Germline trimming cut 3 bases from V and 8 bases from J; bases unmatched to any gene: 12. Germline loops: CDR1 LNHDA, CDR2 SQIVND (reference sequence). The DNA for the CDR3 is TGTGCCAGTAGTATTGGTCCGCGACAGGGAGGAGAAAAACTGTTTTTT. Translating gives CASSIGPRQGGEKLFF.

CDR3 loop: CARRAPNLNGYTF. DNA for the CDR3: TGTGCCAGGCGGGCCCCCAATTTGAATGGCTACACCTTC. V usage is TRBV2 and J usage is TRBJ1-2; D gene ambiguous. Germline loops: CDR1 SNHLY, CDR2 FYNNEI. The CDR3 runs 13 residues. The V end lost 9 bases, the J end lost 6 bases, and 17 bases lay between the germline ends.

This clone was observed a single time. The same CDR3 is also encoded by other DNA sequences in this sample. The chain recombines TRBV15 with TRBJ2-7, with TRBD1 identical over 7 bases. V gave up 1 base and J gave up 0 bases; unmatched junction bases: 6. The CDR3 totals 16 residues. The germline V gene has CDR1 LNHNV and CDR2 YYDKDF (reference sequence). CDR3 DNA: TGTGCCACCAGCAGAGTGGGACAGCCGCGCTCCTACGAGCAGTACTTC. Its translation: CATSRVGQPRSYEQYF.

The CDR3 reads CASSIATSGRVNEQFF. The CDR3 region has the DNA TGTGCCAGTAGTATAGCGACTAGCGGGAGGGTTAATGAGCAGTTCTTC. This chain connects TRBV19 to TRBJ2-1, with 14 bases fitting TRBD2. J lost 7 bases, V lost 1 base, and 3 bases had no gene match. Germline V gene sequence: CDR1 LNHDA, CDR2 SQIVND (reference sequence). The CDR3 runs to 16 residues.

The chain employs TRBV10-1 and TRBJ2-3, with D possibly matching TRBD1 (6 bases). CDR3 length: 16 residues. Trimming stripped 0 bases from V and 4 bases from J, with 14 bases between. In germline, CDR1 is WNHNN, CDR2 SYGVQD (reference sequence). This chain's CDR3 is CASSESYREIADTQYF. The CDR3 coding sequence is TGCGCCAGCAGTGAGTCCTACAGGGAGATCGCAGATACGCAGTATTTT.

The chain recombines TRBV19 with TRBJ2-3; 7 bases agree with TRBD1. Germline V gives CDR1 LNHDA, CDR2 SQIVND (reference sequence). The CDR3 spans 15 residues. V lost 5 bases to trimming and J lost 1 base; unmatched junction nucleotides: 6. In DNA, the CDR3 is TGTGCCAGTAGTCGTGTAGGGGGCGGCACAGATACGCAGTATTTT. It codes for CASSRVGGGTDTQYF.

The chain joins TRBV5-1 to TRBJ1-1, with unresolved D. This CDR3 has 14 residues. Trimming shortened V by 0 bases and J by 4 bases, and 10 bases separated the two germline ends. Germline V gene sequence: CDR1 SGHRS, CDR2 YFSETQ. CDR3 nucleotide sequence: TGCGCCAGCAGCTTGGATCCGGGTTTCACTGAAGCTTTCTTT. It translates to CASSLDPGFTEAFF.